The 12 T cell receptor beta chains given below trace back to one sample, sequenced in a study of blood T cell repertoires in COVID-19 (dated by TCRdb to 2020 to 2022). The library came from the immunoSEQ multiplex PCR assay. Sourced from immuneACCESS, this table was stored by TCRdb with only in-frame sequences that have V and J called. A share of the clones is absent; for the studies checked, an unresolved V gene accounts for under half, and the remainder has no known explanation. The sample has about 320,000 clones on record, 75% to 90% of them singletons. Clones ranked in the top ten supply around 4.8% of the sample. Sequenced input: PBMCs or T cells enriched from blood (not recorded which). Every receptor here comes from a man aged 60 to 75 who had recovered from COVID-19.

The chain recombines TRBV21-1 with TRBJ2-3; no DNA check was done on the table's D call, TRBD2. TRBV21-1 constitutes a pseudogene. The CDR3 extends over 20 amino acids. The CDR3 DNA reads TGTGCCAGCAGCAAAGCGCCGGGACTAGCGGGAGGGGGGTCCACAGATACGCAGTATTTT. It specifies CASSKAPGLAGGGSTDTQYF.

The V and J genes are TRBV29-1 and TRBJ2-3; D might be TRBD1 (5 bases). CDR3 size: 14 residues. The V gene lost 5 bases and the J gene lost 0 bases, with 12 bases spanning the gap. The germline V gene has CDR1 SQVTM and CDR2 ANQGSEA. The CDR3 protein is CSVTSTASTDTQYF. The CDR3 region has the DNA TGCAGCGTTACTTCGACAGCTAGCACAGATACGCAGTATTTT.

The chain uses TRBV11-3 and TRBJ2-1, with a tentative D call TRBD1 (6 bases). Trimming stripped 5 bases from V and 2 bases from J, with 13 bases between. The CDR3 has 15 residues. The germline gives CDR1 SGHNT, CDR2 YENEEA. The CDR3 DNA reads TGTGCCAGCAGCCGGGGACACTCTACCTACAATGAGCAGTTCTTC. Protein: CASSRGHSTYNEQFF.

V usage is TRBV7-2 and J usage is TRBJ2-3, with a weak D call TRBD2 (6 bases). The CDR3 loop spans 15 amino acids. The V end lost 6 bases, the J end lost 5 bases, and 18 bases lay between the germline ends. Looked up from germline, CDR1 is SGHTA and CDR2 is FQGNSA. This chain's CDR3 is CASSRAGRMGDTQYF. The CDR3 nucleotides are TGTGCCAGCAGTCGCGCGGGACGGATGGGAGATACGCAGTATTTT.

The rearrangement links TRBV30 to TRBJ1-5, with D possibly matching TRBD1 (5 bases). There are 14 residues in the CDR3. Per germline, CDR1 GTSNPN and CDR2 SVGIG (reference sequence). Trimming took off 0 bases at V and 2 bases at J, with 8 bases between the two ends. CDR3: CAWSVTGGNQPQHF. The CDR3 DNA reads as TGTGCCTGGAGTGTTACGGGGGGCAATCAGCCCCAGCATTTT.

J is TRBJ2-2 and V is TRBV29-1, with 10 bases fitting TRBD1. CDR1 is SQVTM, CDR2 ANQGSEA, per germline. The CDR3 extends over 14 amino acids. Losses at the gene ends were 6 bases for V and 4 bases for J; bases not matched to a gene: 5. The CDR3 bases are TGCAGCGTCGGAAGGGACAGGGGCACCGGGGAGCTGTTTTTT. This translates into CSVGRDRGTGELFF.

The CDR3 DNA sequence: TGTGCCAGCAGCAGCGCCGGGACTCTGGCTTACAATGAGCAGTTCTTC. Translated, it gives CASSSAGTLAYNEQFF. V and J are TRBV7-2 and TRBJ2-1; D is perhaps TRBD2 (6 bases). Deletions cut 5 bases from V and 4 bases from J, with 18 bases between. Germline CDR1 and CDR2: SGHTA and FQGNSA. The CDR3 is 16 residues long.

In its sample, this clone was seen a few times. The chain links TRBV11-3 to TRBJ2-5, with D perhaps matching TRBD2 (5 bases). The CDR3 has 13 residues. From germline, CDR1 is SGHNT and CDR2 YENEEA. V lost 0 bases, J lost 11 bases, and 13 bases lay in between. Written as DNA, the CDR3 is TGTGCCAGCAGCTTAGATCGCGGAGGTCGACAGTACTTC. This sequence encodes CASSLDRGGRQYF.

J is TRBJ2-6 and V is TRBV5-6; 9 bases line up with TRBD1. V lost 1 base and J lost 0; bases outside the gene matches: 5. In germline, CDR1 is SGHDT, CDR2 YYEEEE. This CDR3 contains 18 residues. The CDR3 sequence is CASSLTGGGHSGANVLTF. CDR3 bases: TGTGCCAGCAGCTTGACAGGGGGCGGACACTCTGGGGCCAACGTCCTGACTTTC. The whole variable domain, remainder taken from reference TRBV5-6 and TRBJ2-6, is DAGVTQSPTHLIKTRGQQVTLRCSPKSGHDTVSWYQQALGQGPQFIFQYYEEEERQRGNFPDRFSGHQFPNYSSELNVNALLLGDSALYLCASSLTGGGHSGANVLTFGAGSRLTVL.

DNA for the CDR3: TGTGCCAGCAGTGACTCGCGACAGGGCGGTGGAAAACTGTTTTTT. It specifies CASSDSRQGGGKLFF. The V call is TRBV6-4, the J call TRBJ1-4, with 7 bases fitting TRBD1. The V segment lost 0 bases and the J segment 10 bases; nucleotides outside the gene matches: 8. This CDR3 has 15 amino acids. Germline CDR1 and CDR2: MRHNA and SNTAGT.

This chain links TRBV7-2 with TRBJ1-1; TRBD1 aligns across 8 bases. With 5 bases clipped from V and 4 bases from J, the junction kept 6 bases outside the gene matches. This CDR3 has 14 residues. Germline V gene lookup returns CDR1 SGHTA and CDR2 FQGNSA. CDR3 residues: CASSLQQGGTEAFF. The CDR3 bases are TGTGCCAGCAGCCTACAACAGGGGGGCACTGAAGCTTTCTTT.

This clone was seen a single time. The rearrangement joins TRBV19 to TRBJ2-3; no reliable D call. The CDR3 has 14 amino acids. Trimming shortened V by 5 bases and J by 2 bases, and 11 bases separated the two germline ends. CDR1 and CDR2 (germline): LNHDA, SQIVND (reference sequence). The DNA of the CDR3 is TGTGCCAGTAGTCCGAGAGGAAACACAGATACGCAGTATTTT. Residues: CASSPRGNTDTQYF.